The T cell receptor (beta chain) under discussion was sequenced for a study of human T cells and chemical hapten exposure. Germline assignment: CDR1 MNHEY and CDR2 SVGAGI. Trimming shortened V by 8 bases and J by 2 bases, and 9 bases separated the two germline ends. CDR3 length: 12 amino acids. TCRdb re-called the RACE reads with MiXCR, one entry per CDR3 protein. The sample yields under 450,000 distinct CDR3 sequences, more than 4.5% seen once. This clonotype has ten or more counts. Time point noted: patch test 1, 2 weeks after DPC sensitization. Treatment noted: therapeutic diphenylcyclopropenone sensitization with weekly scalp DPC.

The chain recombines TRBV6-5 with TRBJ1-2; possibly TRBD1 for D (6 bases). This sample comprised whole blood, obtained in connection with sensitization to the hapten diphenylcyclopropenone (DPC). The sequence was collected from a woman aged 45 to 65 with alopecia areata. Some clones in this sample may be carry-over from other donors' samples. CDR3 loop: CASGQMNYGYTF. The CDR3 DNA follows: TGTGCCAGCGGACAGATGAACTATGGCTACACCTTC.